The 5 T cell receptor beta chains below were found in one sample sequenced in a study of post-analysis software for immune sequencing data. Presence of unique molecular identifiers characterized the TCR beta cDNA libraries. MiXCR, applied by TCRdb to the PCR reads, yields one record per CDR3 protein. The data show hundreds of thousands of distinct CDR3 sequences, 59% seen once. No antigens are known for them. Whole-study findings and limits: Patients had higher frequencies than controls of about 5 TRBV segments, including TRBV5-6, TRBV5-1 and TRBV20-1.

Sequences were obtained from blood. The source of these receptors is a girl aged 2 to 10 with multiple sclerosis.

The rearrangement uses TRBV7-2 and TRBJ2-5; 12 bases are shared with TRBD2. The germline gives CDR1 SGHTA, CDR2 FQGNSA. The length of the CDR3 is 17 residues. V gave up 3 bases and J gave up 5 bases; unmatched junction bases: 10. DNA of the CDR3: TGTGCCAGCAGCTTGAGACTAGCGGGGGCCCTCGGGGAGACCCAGTACTTC. Translated, it gives CASSLRLAGALGETQYF.

This chain links TRBV12-3 or TRBV12-4 with TRBJ1-4; tentatively, D is TRBD1 (6 bases). The V and J ends lost 3 bases and 5 bases respectively, with 10 bases between them. CDR3 length: 14 amino acids. The CDR3 DNA reads TGTGCCAGCAGTTTGACAGGACCAAATGAAAAACTGTTTTTT. As protein: CASSLTGPNEKLFF.

V is TRBV4-3 and J is TRBJ2-7, with 8 bases matching TRBD1. V lost 1 base and J lost 6; bases outside the gene matches: 14. Looked up from germline, CDR1 is LGHNA and CDR2 is YSLEER. The CDR3 totals 17 residues. In DNA, the CDR3 is TGCGCCAGCAGCCAAGGGGATCCGGACGCGGACAGGGTCGAGCAGTACTTC. Translation: CASSQGDPDADRVEQYF.

V is TRBV11-1 and J is TRBJ2-4; 7 nucleotides line up with TRBD1. The end of the DNA is better explained by TRBJ2-7, so the J call may be wrong. This CDR3 spans 14 amino acids. Germline V gene sequence: CDR1 SGHAT, CDR2 FQDESV (reference sequence). The CDR3 DNA follows: TGTGCCAGCAGATCGGACAGGCTCCACTACGAGCAGTACTTC. It is translated as CASRSDRLHYEQYF.

The chain combines TRBV20-1 with TRBJ2-1; TRBD2 matches 11 bases. V lost 6 bases to trimming and J lost 1 base; unmatched junction nucleotides: 8. The CDR3 has 16 residues. Per the germline V gene, CDR1 is DFQATT and CDR2 is SNEGSKA (reference sequence). CDR3 loop: CSAISGGAASYNEQFF. The CDR3, as DNA: TGCAGTGCGATTAGCGGGGGGGCCGCGTCCTACAATGAGCAGTTCTTC.